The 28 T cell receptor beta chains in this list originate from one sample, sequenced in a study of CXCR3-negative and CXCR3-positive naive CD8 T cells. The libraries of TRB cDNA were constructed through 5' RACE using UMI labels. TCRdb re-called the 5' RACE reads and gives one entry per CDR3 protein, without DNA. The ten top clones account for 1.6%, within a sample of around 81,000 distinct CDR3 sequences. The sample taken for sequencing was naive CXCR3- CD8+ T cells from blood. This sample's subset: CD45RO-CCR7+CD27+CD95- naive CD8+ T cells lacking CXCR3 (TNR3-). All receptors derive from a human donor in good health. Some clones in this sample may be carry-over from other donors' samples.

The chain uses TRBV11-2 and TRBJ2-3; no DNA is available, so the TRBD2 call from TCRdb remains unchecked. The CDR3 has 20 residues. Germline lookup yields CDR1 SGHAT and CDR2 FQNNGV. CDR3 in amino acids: CASSLGPYNSGRGATDTQYF.

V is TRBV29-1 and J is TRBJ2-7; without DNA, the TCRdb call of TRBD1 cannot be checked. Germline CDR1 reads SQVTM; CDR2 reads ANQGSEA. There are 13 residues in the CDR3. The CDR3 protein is CSVVWGSSYEQYF.

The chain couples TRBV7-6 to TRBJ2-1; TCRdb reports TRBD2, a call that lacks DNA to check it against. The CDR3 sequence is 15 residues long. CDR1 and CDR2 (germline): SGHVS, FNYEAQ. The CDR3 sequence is CASSLSGYSYNEQFF.

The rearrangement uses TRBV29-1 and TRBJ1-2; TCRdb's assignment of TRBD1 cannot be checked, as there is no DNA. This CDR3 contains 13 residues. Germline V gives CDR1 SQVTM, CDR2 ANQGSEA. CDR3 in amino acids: CSVGPEGFYGYTF.

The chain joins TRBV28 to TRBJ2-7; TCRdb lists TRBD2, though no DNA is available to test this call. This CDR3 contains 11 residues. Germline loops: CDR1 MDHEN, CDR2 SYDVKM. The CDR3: CASSPPGEQYF.

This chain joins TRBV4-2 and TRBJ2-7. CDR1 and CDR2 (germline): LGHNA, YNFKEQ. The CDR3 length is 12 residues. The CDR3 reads CASTGDSYEQYF.

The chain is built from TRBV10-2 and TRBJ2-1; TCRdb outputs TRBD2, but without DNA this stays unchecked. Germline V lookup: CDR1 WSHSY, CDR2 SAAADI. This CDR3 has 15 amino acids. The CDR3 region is CASSDLAGSYNEQFF.

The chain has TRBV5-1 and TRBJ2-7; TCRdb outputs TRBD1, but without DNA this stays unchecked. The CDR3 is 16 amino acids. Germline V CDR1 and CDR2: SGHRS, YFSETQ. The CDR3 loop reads CASSLNEGEPSYEQYF.

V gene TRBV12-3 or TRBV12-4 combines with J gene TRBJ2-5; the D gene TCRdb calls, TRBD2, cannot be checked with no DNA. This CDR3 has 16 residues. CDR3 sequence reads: CASSSEGLAGGETQYF.

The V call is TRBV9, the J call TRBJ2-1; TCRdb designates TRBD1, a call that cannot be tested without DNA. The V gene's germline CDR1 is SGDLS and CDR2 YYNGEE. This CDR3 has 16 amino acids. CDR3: CASSVGGGGSGDEQFF.

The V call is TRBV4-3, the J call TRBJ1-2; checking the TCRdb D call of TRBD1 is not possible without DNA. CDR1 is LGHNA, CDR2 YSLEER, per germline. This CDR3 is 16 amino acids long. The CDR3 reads CASSRDTGTAFYGYTF.

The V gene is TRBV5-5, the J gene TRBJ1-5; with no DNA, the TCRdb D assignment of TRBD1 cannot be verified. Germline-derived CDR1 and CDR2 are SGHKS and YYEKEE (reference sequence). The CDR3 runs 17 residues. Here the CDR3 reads CASSLRPRQGLNQPQHF.

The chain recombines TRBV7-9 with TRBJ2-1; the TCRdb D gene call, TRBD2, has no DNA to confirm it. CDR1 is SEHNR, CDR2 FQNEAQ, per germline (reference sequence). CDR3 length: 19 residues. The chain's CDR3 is CASSPRLAAHSSSYNEQFF.

Here the CDR3 reads CASGNPGGNGELFF. V usage is TRBV6-1 and J usage is TRBJ2-2; TCRdb calls TRBD1, which cannot be checked without DNA. The germline V gene has CDR1 MNHNS and CDR2 SASEGT. CDR3 length: 14 amino acids.

The CDR3 reads CSVMGGHEPSYNEQFF. The chain combines TRBV29-1 with TRBJ2-1; with no DNA, the TCRdb D assignment of TRBD1 cannot be verified. Germline V lookup: CDR1 SQVTM, CDR2 ANQGSEA. The CDR3 is made up of 16 amino acids.

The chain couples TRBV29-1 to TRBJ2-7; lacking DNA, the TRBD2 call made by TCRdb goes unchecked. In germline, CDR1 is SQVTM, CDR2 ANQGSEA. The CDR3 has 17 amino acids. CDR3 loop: CSVEDHSGRAGSYEQYF.

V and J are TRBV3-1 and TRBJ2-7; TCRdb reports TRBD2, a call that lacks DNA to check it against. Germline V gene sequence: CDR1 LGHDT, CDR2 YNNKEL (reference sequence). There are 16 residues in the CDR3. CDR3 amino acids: CASSPLGLPNSYEQYF.

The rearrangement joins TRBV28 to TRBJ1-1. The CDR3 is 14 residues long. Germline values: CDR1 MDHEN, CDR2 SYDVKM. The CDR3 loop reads CASSLALTGTEAFF. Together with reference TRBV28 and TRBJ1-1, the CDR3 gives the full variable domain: DVKVTQSSRYLVKRTGEKVFLECVQDMDHENMFWYRQDPGLGLRLIYFSYDVKMKEKGDIPEGYSVSREKKERFSLILESASTNQTSMYLCASSLALTGTEAFFGQGTRLTVV.

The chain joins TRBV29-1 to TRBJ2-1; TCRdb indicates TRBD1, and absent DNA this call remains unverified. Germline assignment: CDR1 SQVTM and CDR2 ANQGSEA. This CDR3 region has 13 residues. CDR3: CSARASRYNEQFF.

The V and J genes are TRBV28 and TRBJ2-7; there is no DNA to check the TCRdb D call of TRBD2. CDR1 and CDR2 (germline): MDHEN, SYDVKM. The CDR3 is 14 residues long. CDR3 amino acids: CASSLQGPAAEQYF.

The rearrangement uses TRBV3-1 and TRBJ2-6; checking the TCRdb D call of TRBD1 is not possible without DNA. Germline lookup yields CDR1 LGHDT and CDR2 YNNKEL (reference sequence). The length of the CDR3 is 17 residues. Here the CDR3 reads CASSQDWGTVGANVLTF.

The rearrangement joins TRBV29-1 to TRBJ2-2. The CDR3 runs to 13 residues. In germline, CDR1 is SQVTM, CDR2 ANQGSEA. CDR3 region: CSAGADLAGELFF.

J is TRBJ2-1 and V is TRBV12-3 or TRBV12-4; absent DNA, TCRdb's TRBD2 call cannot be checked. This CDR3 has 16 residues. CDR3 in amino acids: CASSSRLAGVYNEQFF.

CDR3 loop: CASSFPRQGMAYEQYF. This sequence joins TRBV28 and TRBJ2-7; TCRdb lists TRBD1, though no DNA is available to test this call. The CDR3 contains 16 residues. The germline CDR1 and CDR2 sequences are MDHEN and SYDVKM.

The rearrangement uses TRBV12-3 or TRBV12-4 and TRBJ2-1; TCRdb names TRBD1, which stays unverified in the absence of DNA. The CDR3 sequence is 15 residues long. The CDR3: CASSLVDRRENEQFF.

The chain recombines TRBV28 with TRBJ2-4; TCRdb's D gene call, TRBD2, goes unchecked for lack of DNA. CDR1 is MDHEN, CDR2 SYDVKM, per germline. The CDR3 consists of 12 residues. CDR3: CASSLGGNIQYF.

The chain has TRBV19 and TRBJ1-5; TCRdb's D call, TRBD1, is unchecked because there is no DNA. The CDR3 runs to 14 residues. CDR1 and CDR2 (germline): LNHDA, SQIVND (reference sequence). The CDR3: CASSGGGGDQPQHF.

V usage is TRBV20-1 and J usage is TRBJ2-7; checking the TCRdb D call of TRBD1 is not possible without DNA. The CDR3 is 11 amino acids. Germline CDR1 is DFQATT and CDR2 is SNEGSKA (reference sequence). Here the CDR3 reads CSASGPGGQYF.